This is a list of T cell receptor beta chains from one sample in a study of T cell responses to AZD1222 COVID-19 vaccine. Profiling relied on immunoSEQ multiplex PCR, and the TCRdb table lists in-frame clones only, not all of them. In the table there are approximately 150,000 clones, 80% to 95% of which are singletons. This specimen was peripheral blood, taken on day 0 of AZD1222 vaccination. The source is an adult in good health. Both conserved end residues are part of each CDR3. A D gene is named only where the DNA matches it firmly. Clone size is shown for a subset of rows, as once, few, many or a class of expanded clone.

>TRBV18|NA|TRBJ1-5|TRBD1
CASSPGGQFSNQPQHF
TGTGCCAGCTCACCGGGGGGACAGTTTAGCAATCAGCCCCAGCATTTT
>TRBV7-2|once|TRBJ2-1|NA
CASSFVGVNNEQFF
TGTGCCAGCAGCTTCGTAGGGGTCAACAATGAGCAGTTCTTC
>TRBV7-9|many|TRBJ1-1|NA
CASGGGVGGTEAFF
TGTGCCAGCGGAGGCGGTGTCGGGGGGACTGAAGCTTTCTTT
>TRBV12-3/TRBV12-4|NA|TRBJ1-2|NA
CASSLLPQADYTF
TGTGCCAGCAGTTTACTTCCCCAGGCGGACTACACCTTC
>TRBV7-2|NA|TRBJ2-7|NA
CASSSSGPATYEQYF
TGTGCCAGCAGCAGCTCCGGTCCAGCAACCTACGAGCAGTACTTC
>TRBV21-1|NA|TRBJ1-2|NA
CASSKGRRFYGYTF
TGTGCCAGCAGCAAAGGGCGACGGTTCTATGGCTACACCTTC
>TRBV9|NA|TRBJ1-2|NA
CASSVDRADYGYTF
TGTGCCAGCAGCGTAGACAGGGCTGACTATGGCTACACCTTC
>TRBV11-1|NA|TRBJ2-7|TRBD2
CASSPGGTRARYEQYF
TGTGCCAGCAGCCCGGGCGGGACTAGGGCCCGCTACGAGCAGTACTTC
>TRBV7-8|NA|TRBJ2-3|NA
CASSRPLNRTQYF
TGTGCCAGCAGCCGACCCCTCAATCGGACGCAGTATTTT
>TRBV29-1|few|TRBJ2-4|TRBD2
CSFTVAGNIQYF
TGCAGCTTTACGGTAGCGGGAAACATTCAGTACTTC
>TRBV19|few|TRBJ1-2|NA
CASMPDGSRRKDGYTF
TGTGCCAGTATGCCGGATGGGTCCCGAAGGAAGGATGGCTACACCTTC
>TRBV10-3|NA|TRBJ2-2|TRBD2
CAIMRGIDTGELFF
TGTGCCATCATGCGGGGGATAGACACCGGGGAGCTGTTTTTT
>TRBV3-1/TRBV3-2|NA|TRBJ1-1|NA
CASSPGQNTEAFF
TGTGCCAGCAGCCCGGGACAGAACACTGAAGCTTTCTTT
>TRBV28|NA|TRBJ1-1|TRBD1
CASSLFGTENTEAFF
TGTGCCAGCAGTTTATTTGGGACAGAGAACACTGAAGCTTTCTTT
>TRBV28|NA|TRBJ2-7|TRBD2
CASSFAREGSYEQYF
TGTGCCAGCAGTTTTGCGAGGGAGGGCTCCTACGAGCAGTACTTC
>TRBV5-1|once|TRBJ2-5|TRBD1
CASSTDPRQGSVEETQYF
TGCGCCAGCAGCACCGACCCTCGACAGGGTTCTGTAGAAGAGACCCAGTACTTC